The next 27 T cell receptor beta chains were all read from a single sample in a study of T cell repertoires in cytomegalovirus infection (dated by TCRdb to about 2019). The instrument was an Illumina HiSeq 1500. In TCRdb, the public reads were trimmed at Q25 with fastp and aligned with MiXCR, with productive beta chains retained. Entries are consolidated by CDR3 protein sequence, retaining the most common genes and DNA. The sample table contains about 100,000 distinct CDR3 sequences; only one count was recorded for more than 15% of them. The ten biggest clones cover about 7.3% of the sample. Sequencing input: PBMCs. Receptor source: a human donor in good health (CMV status not recorded). Some clones in this sample may be carry-over from other donors' samples.

Only a few counts were recorded for this clonotype. The rearrangement uses TRBV5-1 and TRBJ2-5; TRBD1 agrees at 7 bases. V lost 4 bases, J lost 1 base, and 4 bases stayed unmatched. Germline-derived CDR1 and CDR2 are SGHRS and YFSETQ. The CDR3 runs 14 residues. For the CDR3, the DNA is TGCGCCAGCAGCGAAGGGACAGCCCAAGAGACCCAGTACTTC. It codes for CASSEGTAQETQYF. The variable domain in full, completed from reference TRBV5-1 and TRBJ2-5, reads KAGVTQTPRYLIKTRGQQVTLSCSPISGHRSVSWYQQTPGQGLQFLFEYFSETQRNKGNFPGRFSGRQFSNSRSEMNVSTLELGDSALYLCASSEGTAQETQYFGPGTRLLVL.

This clonotype occurred many times. CDR3 bases: TGTGCCAGCAGTTCCACCCCGGGACGCGGAGGAACTAATGAAAAACTGTTTTTT. Its translation: CASSSTPGRGGTNEKLFF. The J gene is TRBJ1-4, the V gene TRBV12-3 or TRBV12-4; tentative D call: TRBD1 (5 bases). V was trimmed by 4 bases and J by 1 base, leaving 19 bases between them. The CDR3 spans 18 residues.

The gene calls are TRBV20-1 and TRBJ1-6; D call uncertain. CDR3 length: 11 residues. Looked up from germline, CDR1 is DFQATT and CDR2 is SNEGSKA (reference sequence). The germline V and J ends were trimmed by 3 bases and 14 bases, with 11 bases remaining between them. CDR3 sequence (DNA): TGCAGTGCTAGGGGTACAGAGGCCCTCCACTTT. It encodes CSARGTEALHF.

The V and J genes are TRBV6-1 and TRBJ2-1; the D is unclear. Germline-derived CDR1 and CDR2 are MNHNS and SASEGT. The ends were cut back, 5 bases at V and 5 bases at J, with 10 bases in the middle. The CDR3 runs to 13 residues. CDR3 coding DNA: TGTGCCAGCAGTCCCCTTTCGAACAATGAGCAGTTCTTC. Translating gives CASSPLSNNEQFF.

This clonotype has more than one count but fewer than ten. The chain is built from TRBV20-1 and TRBJ2-5, with a possible D match to TRBD2 (6 bases). The CDR3 is 15 amino acids. Germline assignment: CDR1 DFQATT and CDR2 SNEGSKA (reference sequence). The V and J ends lost 6 bases and 3 bases respectively, with 20 bases between them. The CDR3 sequence is CSAQRTMAGKETQYF. CDR3 in DNA: TGCAGTGCCCAACGTACGATGGCGGGGAAAGAGACCCAGTACTTC.

The V and J genes are TRBV7-9 and TRBJ2-2, with TRBD1 matching over 9 bases. From germline, CDR1 is SEHNR and CDR2 FQNEAQ (reference sequence). Germline trimming cut 6 bases from V and 5 bases from J; bases unmatched to any gene: 4. There are 14 residues in the CDR3. The CDR3 is CASSTDRGTGELFF. DNA of the CDR3: TGTGCCAGCAGTACCGACAGGGGGACCGGGGAGCTGTTTTTT. Variable domain in full (rest from reference TRBV7-9 and TRBJ2-2): DTGVSQNPRHKITKRGQNVTFRCDPISEHNRLYWYRQTLGQGPEFLTYFQNEAQLEKSRLLSDRFSAERPKGSFSTLEIQRTEQGDSAMYLCASSTDRGTGELFFGEGSRLTVL.

This clonotype was picked up many times. This chain uses TRBV7-2 with TRBJ2-7; D ambiguous. Germline V gives CDR1 SGHTA, CDR2 FQGNSA. Trimming shortened V by 4 bases and J by 6 bases, and 10 bases separated the two germline ends. The CDR3 is 12 residues long. CDR3 protein: CASSWRVGEQYF. CDR3 DNA: TGTGCCAGCAGCTGGCGTGTGGGCGAGCAGTACTTC.

This clonotype was seen many times. The CDR3 region is CASSLGGTGYNYGYTF. In DNA, the CDR3 is TGTGCCAGCAGCTTGGGCGGGACAGGGTATAACTATGGCTACACCTTC. The chain combines TRBV7-8 with TRBJ1-2; TRBD1 matches at 9 bases. Germline-derived CDR1 and CDR2 are SGHVS and FQNEAQ. The CDR3 is 16 residues long. V shed 3 bases and J 1 base; nucleotides not matched to a gene: 6.

The sample holds a few counts of this clonotype. The rearrangement uses TRBV6-2 or TRBV6-3 and TRBJ2-1, with TRBD2 identical over 11 bases. The germline V gene has CDR1 MNHEY and CDR2 SVGEGT. The CDR3 is 15 residues long. With 5 bases clipped from V and 7 bases from J, the junction kept 7 bases outside the gene matches. The CDR3 DNA sequence: TGTGCCAGCAGTCCTAGCGGGGGGCGTGGGAATGAGCAGTTCTTC. This gives the protein CASSPSGGRGNEQFF.

To note about this clonotype: Since a much larger clone is just one base distant, this may be a read error. The rearrangement uses TRBV7-2 and TRBJ2-5; D unresolved. The CDR3 consists of 15 residues. Germline CDR1 SGHTA, CDR2 FQGNSA. In nucleotides, the CDR3 is TGTGCCAGCAGCTTAAGGAATACGGGTCCAGAGACCCAGTGCTTC. Translated, it gives CASSLRNTGPETQCF. Full variable domain (rest looked up from reference TRBV7-2 and TRBJ2-5): GAGVSQSPSNKVTEKGKDVELRCDPISGHTALYWYRQSLGQGLEFLIYFQGNSAPDKSGLPSDRFSAERTGGSVSTLTIQRTQQEDSAVYLCASSLRNTGPETQCFGPGTRLLVL.

J is TRBJ1-2 and V is TRBV5-1; D gene ambiguous. The germline gives CDR1 SGHRS, CDR2 YFSETQ. Trimming pared 4 bases from V and 0 bases from J, leaving 16 bases between. This CDR3 spans 16 amino acids. The CDR3 here is CASSPLSPISNYGYTF. The CDR3, as DNA: TGCGCCAGCAGCCCCTTGTCGCCGATCTCTAACTATGGCTACACCTTC.

Written as DNA, the CDR3 is TGTGCCAGCAGTTCACAGGGAACCTACAATGAGCAGTTCTTC. Translating gives CASSSQGTYNEQFF. V usage is TRBV6-2 or TRBV6-3 and J usage is TRBJ2-1; TRBD1 might be the D (6 bases). Per the germline V gene, CDR1 is MNHEY and CDR2 is SVGEGT. This CDR3 has 14 amino acids. Trimming removed 4 bases at V and 2 bases at J, with 9 bases between.

This clonotype has ten or more counts. The J gene is TRBJ2-3, the V gene TRBV12-3 or TRBV12-4, with D possibly matching TRBD2 (7 bases). Trimming pared 6 bases from V and 6 bases from J, leaving 25 bases between. CDR3 length equals 17 residues. CDR3 coding DNA: TGTGCCAGCAGGCCCCCTTTTGGCGGGGGCAAGGGGGATACGCAGTATTTT. Protein product: CASRPPFGGGKGDTQYF.

This clonotype appeared a few times. The chain has TRBV20-1 and TRBJ1-6; D is ambiguous. Trimming stripped 3 bases from V and 6 bases from J, with 15 bases between. Per germline, CDR1 DFQATT and CDR2 SNEGSKA (reference sequence). This CDR3 region has 15 residues. The CDR3 loop reads CSASPLTGPNSPLHF. As DNA, the CDR3 is TGCAGTGCTAGCCCCCTGACCGGACCTAATTCACCCCTCCACTTT.

This clonotype was seen at least ten times. The J gene is TRBJ2-7, the V gene TRBV28, with 7 bases that match TRBD2. The V gene's germline CDR1 is MDHEN and CDR2 SYDVKM. With 3 bases clipped from V and 0 bases from J, the junction kept 5 bases outside the gene matches. The CDR3 is 15 residues long. CDR3 DNA sequence: TGTGCCAGCAGTTTTTGGGGGGGGAACTCCTACGAGCAGTACTTC. Its translation is CASSFWGGNSYEQYF.

In this sample, this clonotype turned up many times. The V gene is TRBV7-8, the J gene TRBJ2-7; no clear D gene. This CDR3 contains 13 residues. V gave up 5 bases and J gave up 2 bases, with 10 bases separating them. Per germline, CDR1 SGHVS and CDR2 FQNEAQ. The CDR3 is CASSKAATYEQYF. Here the CDR3 DNA reads TGTGCCAGCAGCAAGGCAGCAACCTACGAGCAGTACTTC.

This clonotype is classed as medium-sized. The chain combines TRBV7-2 with TRBJ2-1, with 9 bases fitting TRBD2. V lost 2 bases to trimming and J lost 8 bases; unmatched junction nucleotides: 4. The CDR3 is 14 residues long. In germline, CDR1 is SGHTA, CDR2 FQGNSA. The CDR3: CASSLLAGNYEQFF. CDR3 nucleotides: TGTGCCAGCAGCTTACTAGCGGGGAACTATGAGCAGTTCTTC.

Many counts were recorded for this clonotype. The DNA of the CDR3 is TGTGCCAGCAGCTTACCACCGAACTCCTACGAGCAGTACTTC. As protein: CASSLPPNSYEQYF. The chain carries TRBV7-2 and TRBJ2-7; D not resolved. The ends were cut back, 2 bases at V and 0 bases at J, with 8 bases in the middle. The CDR3 is 14 amino acids. Germline V gene lookup returns CDR1 SGHTA and CDR2 FQGNSA.

This clonotype was picked up many times. The chain carries TRBV7-2 and TRBJ1-2; 12 nucleotides align to TRBD1. J lost 8 bases, V lost 1 base, and 11 bases had no gene match. This CDR3 has 17 amino acids. The germline V gene has CDR1 SGHTA and CDR2 FQGNSA. DNA of the CDR3: TGTGCCAGCAGCTTAGATGTTTCCGGGACAGGGGGCACCGGCTACACCTTC. Protein: CASSLDVSGTGGTGYTF.

This clonotype was picked up a small number of times. The genes are TRBV20-1 and TRBJ1-1, with 7 nucleotides matching TRBD1. Trimming removed 5 bases from V and 7 bases from J; junction bases left unmatched: 13. From germline, CDR1 is DFQATT and CDR2 SNEGSKA (reference sequence). The CDR3 runs 14 residues. The CDR3 bases are TGCAGTGCTGACCGAAGGACAGGCGGGGATGAAGCTTTCTTT. This sequence encodes CSADRRTGGDEAFF.

Many counts were recorded for this clonotype. The genes are TRBV27 and TRBJ2-3; D perhaps matches TRBD1 (5 bases). Between the trimmed V and J ends, which lost 7 bases and 3 bases, there was a span of 8 bases. This CDR3 region has 12 residues. Germline lookup yields CDR1 MNHEY and CDR2 SMNVEV (reference sequence). Here the CDR3 reads CASNRGTDTQYF. In nucleotides, the CDR3 is TGTGCCAGCAATAGGGGTACAGATACGCAGTATTTT.

This clonotype was detected a few times. The chain is built from TRBV28 and TRBJ1-2; D perhaps matches TRBD1 (5 bases). The CDR3 consists of 14 residues. Germline V gene data show CDR1 as MDHEN and CDR2 as SYDVKM. Trimming pared 3 bases from V and 3 bases from J, leaving 11 bases between. The CDR3 DNA reads as TGTGCCAGCAGTTTGCTCAGGACATACTATGGCTACACCTTC. This codes for CASSLLRTYYGYTF.

This clonotype turned up a few times. The chain is built from TRBV4-1 and TRBJ2-2; 10 bases line up with TRBD2. Germline trimming cut 0 bases from V and 7 bases from J; bases unmatched to any gene: 8. This CDR3 comprises 17 residues. Germline V CDR1 and CDR2: MGHRA, YSYEKL. The CDR3 loop is CASSQDVSSGGRGELFF. DNA of the CDR3: TGCGCCAGCAGCCAAGATGTGTCTAGCGGGGGTCGCGGGGAGCTGTTTTTT.

This clonotype was seen a handful of times. V gene TRBV4-2 combines with J gene TRBJ2-1; tentative D call: TRBD1 (6 bases). In germline, CDR1 is LGHNA, CDR2 YNFKEQ. The CDR3 contains 15 residues. Between the trimmed V and J ends, which lost 0 bases and 5 bases, there was a span of 11 bases. CDR3 sequence reads: CASSQDGRGDNEQFF. In nucleotides, the CDR3 is TGTGCCAGCAGCCAAGACGGCAGGGGAGACAATGAGCAGTTCTTC.

This clonotype was counted ten times or more. The gene calls are TRBV7-3 and TRBJ2-5, with D unclear. Germline CDR1 and CDR2: SGHTA and FQGTGA. CDR3 length: 10 amino acids. V dropped 4 bases and J dropped 5 bases, with 2 bases sitting between them. The CDR3 bases are TGTGCCAGCAGCTCTGAGACCCAGTACTTC. This sequence encodes CASSSETQYF. The whole variable domain, remainder taken from reference TRBV7-3 and TRBJ2-5, is GAGVSQTPSNKVTEKGKYVELRCDPISGHTALYWYRQSLGQGPEFLIYFQGTGAADDSGLPNDRFFAVRPEGSVSTLKIQRTERGDSAVYLCASSSETQYFGPGTRLLVL.

As regards this clonotype: A read error may account for a junction end that differs from germline. The chain couples TRBV7-7 to TRBJ1-4; D remains unclear. The CDR3 has 13 residues. Looked up from germline, CDR1 is SSHAT and CDR2 is FNYEAQ (reference sequence). This CDR3 reads CASSPSGGEKLFF. DNA for the CDR3: TGTGCTAGCAGCCCGTCTGGTGGGGAAAAACTGTTTTTT.

This clonotype appeared many times. The rearrangement joins TRBV10-2 to TRBJ2-3; possible D gene TRBD2, 6 bases. Trimming took 8 bases from V and 9 from J, leaving 12 bases between them. The germline CDR1 and CDR2 sequences are WSHSY and SAAADI. This CDR3 contains 11 residues. This CDR3 reads CASWDSPTQYF. CDR3 coding DNA: TGCGCCAGCTGGGACTCCCCAACGCAGTATTTT.